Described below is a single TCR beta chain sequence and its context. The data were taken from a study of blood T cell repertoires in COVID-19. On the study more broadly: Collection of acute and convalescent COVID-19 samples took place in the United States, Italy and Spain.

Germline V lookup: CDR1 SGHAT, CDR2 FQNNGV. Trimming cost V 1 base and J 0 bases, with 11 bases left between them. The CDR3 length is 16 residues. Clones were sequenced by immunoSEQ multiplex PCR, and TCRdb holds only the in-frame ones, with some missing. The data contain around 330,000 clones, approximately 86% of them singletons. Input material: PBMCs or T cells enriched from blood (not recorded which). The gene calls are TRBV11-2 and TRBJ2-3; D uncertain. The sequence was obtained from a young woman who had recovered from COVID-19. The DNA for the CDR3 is TGTGCCAGCAGCTTAGGAGCAAGCCCAAGCACAGATACGCAGTATTTT. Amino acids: CASSLGASPSTDTQYF.